This TCR beta chain was sequenced during a study of blood T cell repertoires in COVID-19. Study-wide context: From T cells, B-cell-depleted T cells, or PBMCs came the material, which was cDNA or gDNA.

In germline, CDR1 is SNHLY, CDR2 FYNNEI. The CDR3 is 16 amino acids. J lost 6 bases, V lost 4 bases, and 13 bases had no gene match. In the original analysis: The assay estimated nucleated cells by amplifying reference gene primers. Here immunoSEQ multiplex PCR was the method, and the copy in TCRdb shows in-frame clones only, minus some. V and J calls and clone size follow that table, whereas D and trimming were derived from the DNA. The sample contains about 240,000 clones, more than 80% of which appear only once. The V gene is TRBV2, the J gene TRBJ2-3, with TRBD1 matching over 7 bases. The sequenced sample was peripheral blood. The TCR comes from a human donor in a cohort sampled during active COVID-19. The CDR3 coding sequence is TGTGCCAGCAGTGCTGAGACAGGGCAGATTGAGGATACGCAGTATTTT. Protein: CASSAETGQIEDTQYF.